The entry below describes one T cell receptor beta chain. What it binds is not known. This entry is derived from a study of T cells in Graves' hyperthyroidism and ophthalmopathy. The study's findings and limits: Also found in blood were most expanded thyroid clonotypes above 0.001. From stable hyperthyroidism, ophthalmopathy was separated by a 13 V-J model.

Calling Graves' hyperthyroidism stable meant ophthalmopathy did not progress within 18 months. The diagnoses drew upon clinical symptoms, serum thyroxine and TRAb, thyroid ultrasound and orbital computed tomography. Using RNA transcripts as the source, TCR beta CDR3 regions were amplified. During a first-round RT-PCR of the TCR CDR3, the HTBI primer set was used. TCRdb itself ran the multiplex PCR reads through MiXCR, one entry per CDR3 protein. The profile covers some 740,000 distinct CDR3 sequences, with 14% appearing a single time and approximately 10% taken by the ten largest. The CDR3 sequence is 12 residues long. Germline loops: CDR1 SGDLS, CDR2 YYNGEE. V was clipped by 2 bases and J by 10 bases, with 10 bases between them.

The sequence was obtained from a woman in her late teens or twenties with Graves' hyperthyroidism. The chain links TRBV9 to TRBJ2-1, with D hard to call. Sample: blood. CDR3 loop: CASSVPPDEQFF. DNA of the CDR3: TGTGCCAGCAGCGTCCCCCCGGACGAGCAGTTCTTC. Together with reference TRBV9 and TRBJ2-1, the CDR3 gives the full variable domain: DSGVTQTPKHLITATGQRVTLRCSPRSGDLSVYWYQQSLDQGLQFLIQYYNGEERAKGNILERFSAQQFPDLHSELNLSSLELGDSALYFCASSVPPDEQFFGPGTRLTVL.